This T cell receptor beta chain stems from a study of OX40 agonist ivuxolimab in advanced cancers. Broader study findings: The specificity for antigen of the expanded peripheral T cells was not determined. Among patients with partial responses at 0.1-3.0 mg/kg, clonal expansion was among the lowest. Normalized expansion of T-cell clones was also low for some nonresponders.

Patients were ineligible given autoimmune disease history or systemic immunosuppression. A word on this clone: Its antigen is still unknown.

TCRdb's copy holds only in-frame clones and misses some; the assay was immunoSEQ multiplex PCR. Counted here are fewer than 80,000 clones, around 84% occurring once; the ten biggest clones make up about 4.1%. Germline lookup yields CDR1 KGHSH and CDR2 LQKENI. CDR3 length: 13 residues. V lost 5 bases to trimming and J lost 1 base, with 8 bases between them. V and J are TRBV18 and TRBJ1-1; no reliable D call. This specimen was CD4+ or CD8+ T cells sorted from blood, taken in a trial of the OX40 agonist ivuxolimab. The sequence was obtained from an adult with an advanced solid tumor such as melanoma, head and neck, liver or kidney cancer. The CDR3 nucleotides read TGTGCCAGCTCATCTGATCGGAACACTGAAGCTTTCTTT. It is translated as CASSSDRNTEAFF.